One sample yielded the 21 T cell receptor beta chains listed below, sequenced in a study of blood T cell repertoires in COVID-19. Using immunoSEQ multiplex PCR, the repertoire was profiled, and TCRdb retains in-frame clones only, with some absent. This sample yields some 210,000 clones, of which 65% to 90% are seen a single time; about 8.9% belongs to the top ten. Specimen: PBMCs or T cells enriched from blood (not recorded which). These receptors were obtained from a woman aged 45-65 years with acute COVID-19.

The chain carries TRBV7-9 and TRBJ2-6; a possible D gene is TRBD1 (6 bases). Trimming took off 6 bases at V and 0 bases at J, with 18 bases between the two ends. The CDR3 is made up of 18 amino acids. In germline, CDR1 is SEHNR, CDR2 FQNEAQ (reference sequence). In nucleotides, the CDR3 is TGTGCCAGCAGGTGGACAGAACGGCGGAGCTCTGGGGCCAACGTCCTGACTTTC. Translating gives CASRWTERRSSGANVLTF.

The V call is TRBV11-1, the J call TRBJ2-3; 12 nucleotides align to TRBD2. The germline V gene has CDR1 SGHAT and CDR2 FQDESV (reference sequence). There are 16 residues in the CDR3. V lost 3 bases and J lost 3; bases outside the gene matches: 4. The CDR3 DNA sequence: TGTGCCAGCAGCTTTTCTACTAGCGGGGGGACAGATACGCAGTATTTT. As protein: CASSFSTSGGTDTQYF.

J is TRBJ1-5 and V is TRBV27, with D perhaps TRBD1 (5 bases). In germline, CDR1 is MNHEY, CDR2 SMNVEV (reference sequence). The CDR3 loop spans 14 amino acids. V lost 2 bases to trimming and J lost 0 bases, with 5 bases between them. CDR3 nucleotide sequence: TGTGCCAGCAGTTTAAGGGGTAGCAATCAGCCCCAGCATTTT. Residues: CASSLRGSNQPQHF.

The genes are TRBV4-1 and TRBJ1-5, with TRBD1 as a possible D gene (5 bases). The CDR3 spans 15 residues. The V end lost 5 bases, the J end lost 0 bases, and 11 bases lay between the germline ends. From germline, CDR1 is MGHRA and CDR2 YSYEKL. The CDR3 bases are TGCGCCAGCAGCGATAAGGGACTTAGCAATCAGCCCCAGCATTTT. It specifies CASSDKGLSNQPQHF.

The rearrangement joins TRBV7-8 to TRBJ2-3; D is perhaps TRBD1 or TRBD2 (5 bases each). This CDR3 comprises 16 residues. CDR1 is SGHVS and CDR2 is FQNEAQ in the germline V gene. The V end lost 5 bases, the J end lost 0 bases, and 15 bases lay between the germline ends. CDR3 sequence (DNA): TGTGCCAGCAGCCGAGGGGTTCAGCGGAGCACAGATACGCAGTATTTT. It codes for CASSRGVQRSTDTQYF.

The chain couples TRBV28 to TRBJ1-5, with TRBD1 as a possible D gene (5 bases). V was shortened by 2 bases and J by 8 bases, with 13 bases between the two germline ends. The germline gives CDR1 MDHEN, CDR2 SYDVKM. The CDR3 runs 14 residues. CDR3 DNA: TGTGCCAGCAGTTTAGACCAGGGTCCAAAGCCCCAGCATTTT. It codes for CASSLDQGPKPQHF.

This clone has more than one count but fewer than ten. The chain uses TRBV7-2 and TRBJ2-7; 10 positions match TRBD1. There are 16 residues in the CDR3. Germline V gene lookup returns CDR1 SGHTA and CDR2 FQGNSA. The trim removed 6 bases at V and 6 bases at J, leaving 14 bases unmatched. The CDR3 DNA reads TGTGCCAGCAGTCGCTATGGGAAAGGACAGGGGGGCGAGCAGTACTTC. As protein: CASSRYGKGQGGEQYF. The entire variable domain, with the rest obtained from reference TRBV7-2 and TRBJ2-7, is as follows: GAGVSQSPSNKVTEKGKDVELRCDPISGHTALYWYRQSLGQGLEFLIYFQGNSAPDKSGLPSDRFSAERTGGSVSTLTIQRTQQEDSAVYLCASSRYGKGQGGEQYFGPGTRLTVT.

The V call is TRBV3-1 (or the pseudogene TRBV3-2), the J call TRBJ1-6, with D perhaps matching TRBD1 (5 bases). The V end lost 0 bases, the J end lost 4 bases, and 10 bases lay between the germline ends. The CDR3 covers 16 residues. Germline V gives CDR1 LGHDT, CDR2 YNNKEL (reference sequence). The CDR3: CASSQDLGTYNSPLHF. CDR3 coding DNA: TGTGCCAGCAGCCAAGATCTAGGGACTTATAATTCACCCCTCCACTTT.

This clone has only a few counts. This sequence joins TRBV24-1 and TRBJ1-2; the match to TRBD1 covers 7 bases. The germline CDR1 and CDR2 sequences are KGHDR and SFDVKD. CDR3 length equals 15 residues. Trimming at V came to 3 bases and at J to 1 base, leaving 4 bases not matched to a gene. The CDR3 loop is CATSDPQGNNYGYTF. The CDR3, as DNA: TGTGCCACCAGTGATCCACAGGGGAATAACTATGGCTACACCTTC.

The chain carries TRBV6-2 or TRBV6-3 and TRBJ2-1; D gene uncertain. There are 17 residues in the CDR3. Germline CDR1 is MNHEY and CDR2 is SVGEGT. Trimming pared 4 bases from V and 0 bases from J, leaving 16 bases between. The DNA of the CDR3 is TGTGCCAGCAGTTTGCACCCTCCCGACTCCTCCTACAATGAGCAGTTCTTC. It is translated as CASSLHPPDSSYNEQFF.

This clone was counted between two and nine times. The chain joins TRBV5-4 to TRBJ1-6; D unclear. This CDR3 comprises 13 residues. Germline loops: CDR1 SGHNT, CDR2 YYREEE (reference sequence). V lost 2 bases and J lost 7, with 7 bases in between. The CDR3 sequence: CASSFLMNSPLHF. In nucleotides, the CDR3 is TGTGCCAGCAGCTTCCTAATGAATTCACCCCTCCACTTT.

This clone was seen repeatedly, ten times or more. At the DNA level, this CDR3 is encoded by other sequences in the same sample as well. The CDR3 region is CASREQGALGYTF. CDR3 in DNA: TGTGCCAGCAGGGAACAGGGGGCTTTGGGCTACACCTTC. V and J are TRBV12-3 or TRBV12-4 and TRBJ1-2, with TRBD1 matching 9 bases. Trimming at V came to 6 bases and at J to 8 bases, leaving 7 bases not matched to a gene. This CDR3 region has 13 residues.

The chain is built from TRBV24-1 and TRBJ2-6; 8 bases fit TRBD2. The CDR3 contains 17 residues. V lost 1 base and J lost 1; bases outside the gene matches: 2. Germline loops: CDR1 KGHDR, CDR2 SFDVKD. The chain's CDR3 is CATSDFAGGSGANVLTF. In nucleotides, the CDR3 is TGTGCCACCAGTGATTTCGCGGGGGGTTCTGGGGCCAACGTCCTGACTTTC.

The V and J genes are TRBV5-4 and TRBJ2-6, with TRBD1 as a possible D gene (6 bases). This CDR3 region has 15 residues. V was shortened by 4 bases and J by 2 bases, with 10 bases between the two germline ends. Germline CDR1 reads SGHNT; CDR2 reads YYREEE (reference sequence). CDR3 nucleotide sequence: TGTGCCAGCAGCCCAGGGGTCGCTGGGGCCAACGTCCTGACTTTC. Translating it yields CASSPGVAGANVLTF.

The chain recombines TRBV6-5 with TRBJ2-5, with TRBD2 matching over 10 bases. CDR3 size: 16 residues. V dropped 2 bases and J dropped 6; count of bases not matched to a gene: 9. The V gene's germline CDR1 is MNHEY and CDR2 SVGAGI. CDR3 sequence: CASSYDWLAGVKTQYF. The CDR3 nucleotides read TGTGCCAGCAGTTACGACTGGCTAGCGGGAGTAAAGACCCAGTACTTC.

This clone was counted once. The chain carries TRBV4-3 and TRBJ2-6; D may be TRBD2 (5 bases). CDR1 LGHNA and CDR2 YSLEER come from the germline V gene. With 1 base removed from V and 2 bases from J, the gap between germline ends came to 15 bases. The CDR3 spans 18 residues. CDR3 DNA sequence: TGCGCCAGCAGCCAAGCTCCGGGAACAAGGACTGGGGCCAACGTCCTGACTTTC. It codes for CASSQAPGTRTGANVLTF.

The rearrangement links TRBV5-1 to TRBJ2-5, with 7 nucleotides matching TRBD1. The CDR3 is 15 amino acids. With 0 bases clipped from V and 5 bases from J, the junction kept 7 bases outside the gene matches. Germline V gene sequence: CDR1 SGHRS, CDR2 YFSETQ. This CDR3 is CASSLGRGRGETQYF. The DNA for the CDR3 is TGCGCCAGCAGCTTGGGAAGGGGGCGAGGGGAGACCCAGTACTTC.

This chain uses TRBV7-2 with TRBJ2-3; 7 bases line up with TRBD1. With V trimmed by 1 base and J by 2 bases, 6 bases remained unmatched. The germline V gene has CDR1 SGHTA and CDR2 FQGNSA. CDR3 length equals 16 residues. CDR3 in DNA: TGTGCCAGCAGCTTAGGGATCAGGGGGTTCACAGATACGCAGTATTTT. This translates into CASSLGIRGFTDTQYF.

This CDR3 reads CATSHTPGTEGYEQFF. The DNA of the CDR3 is TGTGCCACCAGCCACACCCCTGGGACGGAGGGTTATGAGCAGTTCTTC. The chain has TRBV15 and TRBJ2-1, with D perhaps matching TRBD2 (6 bases). The V gene lost 5 bases and the J gene lost 8 bases, with 22 bases spanning the gap. The CDR3 runs 16 residues. Germline assignment: CDR1 LNHNV and CDR2 YYDKDF (reference sequence).

This clone occurred once. The chain joins TRBV28 to TRBJ2-1, with 11 bases fitting TRBD2. The CDR3 consists of 18 residues. Germline loops: CDR1 MDHEN, CDR2 SYDVKM. Trimming removed 1 base from V and 8 bases from J; junction bases left unmatched: 13. The CDR3 DNA reads as TGTGCCAGCAGTTTATTGGGACTAGCGGTCAGGGGTCGGGATGAGCAGTTCTTC. This translates into CASSLLGLAVRGRDEQFF.

J is TRBJ2-7 and V is TRBV12-3 or TRBV12-4; 7 nucleotides agree with TRBD2. The CDR3 length is 13 residues. V gave up 5 bases and J gave up 1 base; unmatched junction bases: 2. The CDR3 protein is CASSLRGSYEQYF. The CDR3 DNA follows: TGTGCCAGCAGTCTGCGGGGGTCCTACGAGCAGTACTTC.